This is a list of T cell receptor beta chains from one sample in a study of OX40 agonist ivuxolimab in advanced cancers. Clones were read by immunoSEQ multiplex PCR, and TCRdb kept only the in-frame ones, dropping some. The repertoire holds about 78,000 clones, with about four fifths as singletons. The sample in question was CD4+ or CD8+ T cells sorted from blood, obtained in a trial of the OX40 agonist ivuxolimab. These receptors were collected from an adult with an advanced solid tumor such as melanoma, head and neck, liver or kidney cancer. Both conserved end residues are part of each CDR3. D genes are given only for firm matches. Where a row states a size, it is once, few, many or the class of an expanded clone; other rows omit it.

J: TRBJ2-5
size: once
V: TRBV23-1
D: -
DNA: TGCGCCAGCGGGGCTAAGACCCAGTACTTC
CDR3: CASGAKTQYF

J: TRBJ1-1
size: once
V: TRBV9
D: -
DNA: TGTGCCAGCAGCGTAGGGGGGGAGATCAGCACTGAAGCTTTCTTT
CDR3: CASSVGGEISTEAFF

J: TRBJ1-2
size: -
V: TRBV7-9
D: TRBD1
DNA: TGTGCCAGCAGCCTAGGGACAGCTCTCTATGGCTACACCTTC
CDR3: CASSLGTALYGYTF

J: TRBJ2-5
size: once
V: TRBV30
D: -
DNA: TGTGCCTGGAGACTCGGCGGAGGGGAGACCCAGTACTTC
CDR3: CAWRLGGGETQYF

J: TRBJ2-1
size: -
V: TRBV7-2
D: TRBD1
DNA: TGTGCCAGCAGCTCCCCCACAGGGGATGGTGAGCAGTTCTTC
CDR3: CASSSPTGDGEQFF

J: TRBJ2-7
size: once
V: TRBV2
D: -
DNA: TGTGCCAGCAATGGGGGTCCGTACCCCTACGAGCAGTACTTC
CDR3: CASNGGPYPYEQYF

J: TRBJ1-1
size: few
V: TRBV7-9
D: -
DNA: TGTGCCAGCAGCTTCTCCACAGGGCGGAACACTGAAGCTTTCTTT
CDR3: CASSFSTGRNTEAFF

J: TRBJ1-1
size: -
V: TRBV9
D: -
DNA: TGTGCCAGCAGCACGGGGGCGCGGGACACTGAAGCTTTCTTT
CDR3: CASSTGARDTEAFF

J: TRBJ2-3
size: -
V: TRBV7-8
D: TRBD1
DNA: TGTGCCAGTAGAGCTCAGGGGGCCGGCACAGATACGCAGTATTTT
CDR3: CASRAQGAGTDTQYF

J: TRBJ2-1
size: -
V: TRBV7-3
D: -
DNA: TGTGCCAGCAGCCAAGCCAGGGGCACGGAGCAGTTCTTC
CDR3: CASSQARGTEQFF

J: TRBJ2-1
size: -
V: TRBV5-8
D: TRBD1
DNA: TGTGCCAGCAGCTTAACGTTGACAGGGGGCTCCTACAATGAGCAGTTCTTC
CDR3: CASSLTLTGGSYNEQFF

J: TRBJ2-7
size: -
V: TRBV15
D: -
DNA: TGTGCCACCAGCAGAGATCAGTGGCGGTACGAGCAGTACTTC
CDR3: CATSRDQWRYEQYF

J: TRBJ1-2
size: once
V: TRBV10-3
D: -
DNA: TGTGCCATCAGTGAGTCGGCCGGTCTTGGGTATGGCTACACCTTC
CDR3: CAISESAGLGYGYTF

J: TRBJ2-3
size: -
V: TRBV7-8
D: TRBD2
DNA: TGTGCCAGCAGCCTCGGGAGGATCACACTTTATACGCAGTATTTT
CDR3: CASSLGRITLYTQYF

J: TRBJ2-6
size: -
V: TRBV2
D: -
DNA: TGTGCCAGCAGAGTAGGCTACTCTGGGGCCAACGTCCTGACTTTC
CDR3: CASRVGYSGANVLTF

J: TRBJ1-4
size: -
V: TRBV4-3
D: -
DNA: TGCGCCAGCAGCCAAGCCACCCACAGGGCAACTAATGAAAAACTGTTTTTT
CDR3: CASSQATHRATNEKLFF

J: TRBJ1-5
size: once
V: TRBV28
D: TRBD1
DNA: TGTGCCAGCAGTTTCCTTGGACAGGGTGCATATCAGCCCCAGCATTTT
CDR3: CASSFLGQGAYQPQHF

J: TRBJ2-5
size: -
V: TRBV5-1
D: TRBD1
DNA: TGCGCCAGCACGACAGGGCTCCAAGAGACCCAGTACTTC
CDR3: CASTTGLQETQYF

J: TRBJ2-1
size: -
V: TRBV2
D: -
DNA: TGTGCCAGCAGCCTCGTACCTTACAATGAGCAGTTCTTC
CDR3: CASSLVPYNEQFF

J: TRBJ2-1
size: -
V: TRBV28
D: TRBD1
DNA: TGTGCCAGCAGTTTATTACAGGGGCTTCTTGGCTACAATGAGCAGTTCTTC
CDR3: CASSLLQGLLGYNEQFF

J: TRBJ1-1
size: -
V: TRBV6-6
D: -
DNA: TGTGCCAGCAGTTACTCGGCATGGACCGAAGCTTTCTTT
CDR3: CASSYSAWTEAFF

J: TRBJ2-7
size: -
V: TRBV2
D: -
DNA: TGTGCCAGCAACCTACAGGGTCGGCAGTACTTC
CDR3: CASNLQGRQYF

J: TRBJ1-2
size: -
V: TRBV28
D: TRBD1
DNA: TGTGCCAGCAGATTAGGACAGGGGAGAGGCTACACCTTC
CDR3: CASRLGQGRGYTF

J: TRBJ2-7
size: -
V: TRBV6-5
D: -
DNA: TGTGCCAGCAGTTACGGGAGGTCCTCCTACGAGCAGTACTTC
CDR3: CASSYGRSSYEQYF

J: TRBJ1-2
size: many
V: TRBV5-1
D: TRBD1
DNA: TGCGCCAGCAGCTCCAAGTCAGGGGGAGGTGGCTACACCTTC
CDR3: CASSSKSGGGGYTF

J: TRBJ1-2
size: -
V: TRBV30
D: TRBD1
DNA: TGTGCCTGTATCGGGACAGTAGGCTATGGCTACACCTTC
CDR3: CACIGTVGYGYTF

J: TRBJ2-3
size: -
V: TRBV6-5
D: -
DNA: TGTGCCAGCAGTTACCGTGGACTTTCTGGAGATACGCAGTATTTT
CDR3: CASSYRGLSGDTQYF

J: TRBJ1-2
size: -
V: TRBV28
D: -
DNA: TGTGCCAGCAGTTTAACGGGCCCGAATTTAGTCTATGGCTACACCTTC
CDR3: CASSLTGPNLVYGYTF

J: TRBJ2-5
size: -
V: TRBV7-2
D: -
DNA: TGTGCCAGCAGCTTAGTGTTCGAGGGGGAAGAGACCCAGTACTTC
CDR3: CASSLVFEGEETQYF

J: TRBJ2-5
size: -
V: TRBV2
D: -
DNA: TGTGCCAGCAGTGAAGCGCTAGTGGTCGTGGAGACCCAGTACTTC
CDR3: CASSEALVVVETQYF

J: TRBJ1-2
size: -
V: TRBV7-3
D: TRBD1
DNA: TGTGCCAGCAGCTGGGAGCCGGGACAGTATGGCCTGGCCTTC
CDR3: CASSWEPGQYGLAF